This T cell receptor (beta chain) was retrieved from a study of PD-1 blockade in classical Hodgkin lymphoma. Study findings and constraints: The diversity seen at baseline in complete responders resembled that of newly diagnosed patients.

Germline assignment: CDR1 SNHLY and CDR2 FYNNEI. This CDR3 comprises 14 residues. With 3 bases removed from V and 4 bases from J, the gap between germline ends came to 13 bases. Every single patient, without exception, relapsed after autologous stem cell transplantation, and brentuximab vedotin exposure varied. With respect to this clone: What it binds is not known.

TCRdb keeps only in-frame clones here, not all; method: immunoSEQ multiplex PCR. The table lists about 18,000 clones, roughly 80% of them singletons, with more than 20% in the top ten. The chain links TRBV2 to TRBJ2-7, with D possibly matching TRBD1 (5 bases). This clonotype originated in a human donor with classical Hodgkin lymphoma. The specimen was peripheral blood mononuclear cells (PBMCs), collected at baseline. The CDR3 DNA sequence: TGTGCCAGCAGTGAGTCTGGCAGGGAATACGAGCAGTACTTC. Its protein product is CASSESGREYEQYF.